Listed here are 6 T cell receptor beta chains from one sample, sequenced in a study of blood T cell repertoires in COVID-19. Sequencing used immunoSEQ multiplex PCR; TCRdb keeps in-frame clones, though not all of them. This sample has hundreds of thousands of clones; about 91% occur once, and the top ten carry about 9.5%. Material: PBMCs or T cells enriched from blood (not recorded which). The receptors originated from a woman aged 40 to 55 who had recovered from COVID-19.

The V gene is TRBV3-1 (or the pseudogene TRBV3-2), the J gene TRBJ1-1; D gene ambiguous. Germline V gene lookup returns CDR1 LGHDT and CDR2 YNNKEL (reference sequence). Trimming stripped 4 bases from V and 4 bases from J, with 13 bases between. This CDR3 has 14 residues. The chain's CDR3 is CASSLRGGGTEAFF. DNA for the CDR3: TGTGCCAGCAGCCTCCGTGGTGGAGGCACTGAAGCTTTCTTT.

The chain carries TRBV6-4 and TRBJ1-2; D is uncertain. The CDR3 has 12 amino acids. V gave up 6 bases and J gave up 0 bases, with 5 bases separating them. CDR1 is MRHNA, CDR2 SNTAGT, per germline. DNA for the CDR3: TGTGCCAGCAGGGGCCCTAACTATGGCTACACCTTC. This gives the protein CASRGPNYGYTF.

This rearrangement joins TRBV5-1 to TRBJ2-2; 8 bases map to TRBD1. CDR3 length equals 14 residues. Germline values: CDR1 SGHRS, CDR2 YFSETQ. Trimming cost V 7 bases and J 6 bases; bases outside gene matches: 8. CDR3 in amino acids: CASGPDRDAGELFF. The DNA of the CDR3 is TGCGCCAGCGGACCGGACAGGGACGCCGGGGAGCTGTTTTTT.

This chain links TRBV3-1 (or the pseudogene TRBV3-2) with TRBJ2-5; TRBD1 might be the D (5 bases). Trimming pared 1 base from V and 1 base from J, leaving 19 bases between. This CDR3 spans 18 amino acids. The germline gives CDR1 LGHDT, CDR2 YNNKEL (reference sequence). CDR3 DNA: TGTGCCAGCAGCCAAGTTCGCAGGGCCAGGGATCCCCAAGAGACCCAGTACTTC. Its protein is CASSQVRRARDPQETQYF.

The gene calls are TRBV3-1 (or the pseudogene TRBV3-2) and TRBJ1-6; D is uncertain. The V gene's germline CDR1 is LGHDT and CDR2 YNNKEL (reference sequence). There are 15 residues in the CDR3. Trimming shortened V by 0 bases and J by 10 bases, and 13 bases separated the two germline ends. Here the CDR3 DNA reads TGTGCCAGCAGCCAAGATATAGAGGGTTGGTCACCCCTCCACTTT. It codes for CASSQDIEGWSPLHF.

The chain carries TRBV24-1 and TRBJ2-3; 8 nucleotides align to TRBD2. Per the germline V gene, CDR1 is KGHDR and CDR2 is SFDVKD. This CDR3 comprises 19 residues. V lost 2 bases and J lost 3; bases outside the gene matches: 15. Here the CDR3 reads CATSDSKPPGLDRTDTQYF. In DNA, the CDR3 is TGTGCCACCAGTGATTCCAAACCACCGGGACTAGACAGGACAGATACGCAGTATTTT.